Listed below are T cell receptor beta chains from one sample, sequenced in a study of identical twins. MiXCR, applied by TCRdb to the 5' RACE reads, yields one record per CDR3 protein. The sample includes nearly 650,000 distinct CDR3 sequences, roughly 6.6% of them seen just once. The sample was also reused in another study, on yellow fever vaccine responses in identical twins.

Sequenced material: PBMCs. The source is a woman aged 18-30 years in good health. The conserved cysteine and the conserved F or W are not part of the CDR3 here. Each record gives: J gene, V gene, CDR3 protein.

j_gene: TRBJ2-1
v_gene: TRBV15
CDR3aa: ATSTEMAGAYNEQF

j_gene: TRBJ2-1
v_gene: TRBV3-1
CDR3aa: ASSQAGDYNEQF

j_gene: TRBJ2-4
v_gene: TRBV7-6
CDR3aa: ASSLADSIQY

j_gene: TRBJ1-2
v_gene: TRBV6-1
CDR3aa: ASTEGQGGGYT

j_gene: TRBJ2-2
v_gene: TRBV2
CDR3aa: ASNKEGTGELF

j_gene: TRBJ1-3
v_gene: TRBV10-3
CDR3aa: AISERNTIY

j_gene: TRBJ2-5
v_gene: TRBV6-5
CDR3aa: ASYSTGETQY

j_gene: TRBJ2-5
v_gene: TRBV7-2
CDR3aa: ASSLLAGVQETQY

j_gene: TRBJ2-2
v_gene: TRBV11-3
CDR3aa: ASSSGQGMNTGELF

j_gene: TRBJ2-3
v_gene: TRBV29-1
CDR3aa: SVYRDSKSVSTDTQY

j_gene: TRBJ2-2
v_gene: TRBV12-3/TRBV12-4
CDR3aa: ASTLVGGASGELF

j_gene: TRBJ2-1
v_gene: TRBV19
CDR3aa: ASSWSGRLAGAYNEQF

j_gene: TRBJ2-1
v_gene: TRBV12-3/TRBV12-4
CDR3aa: ASSAFSSASSYNEQF